In its sample, the clone carrying this T cell receptor beta chain was seen a few times. This CDR3 comprises 13 residues. Germline V gene sequence: CDR1 MNHEY, CDR2 SVGAGI. V dropped 6 bases and J dropped 4 bases, with 13 bases sitting between them. TCRdb keeps only in-frame clones here, not all; method: immunoSEQ multiplex PCR. The sample consists of over 350,000 clones, 80% to 95% of them appearing once. This record belongs to a study of blood T cell repertoires in COVID-19. Study as a whole: Sample material is recorded as cDNA or gDNA derived from T cells, B-cell-depleted T cells, or PBMCs.

The chain carries TRBV6-5 and TRBJ2-7; D is unresolved. The specimen was PBMCs or T cells enriched from blood (not recorded which). The source is a woman aged 40 to 50 who had been exposed to COVID-19. CDR3 residues: CASRRQGAYEQYF. CDR3 bases: TGTGCCAGCAGGCGGCAAGGAGCTTACGAGCAGTACTTC.